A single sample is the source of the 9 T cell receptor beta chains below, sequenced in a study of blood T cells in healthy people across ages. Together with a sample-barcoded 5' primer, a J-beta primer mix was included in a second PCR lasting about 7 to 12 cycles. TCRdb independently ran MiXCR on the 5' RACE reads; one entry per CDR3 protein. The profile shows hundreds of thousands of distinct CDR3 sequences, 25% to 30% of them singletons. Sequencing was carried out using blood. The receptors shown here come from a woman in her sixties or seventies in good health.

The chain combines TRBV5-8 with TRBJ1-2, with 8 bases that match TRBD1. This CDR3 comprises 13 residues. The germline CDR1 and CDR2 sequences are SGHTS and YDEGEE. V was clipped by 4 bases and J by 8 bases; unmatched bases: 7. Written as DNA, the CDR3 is TGTGCCAGCAGCCTCCAGGGGGCGGGAGGCTACACCTTC. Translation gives CASSLQGAGGYTF.

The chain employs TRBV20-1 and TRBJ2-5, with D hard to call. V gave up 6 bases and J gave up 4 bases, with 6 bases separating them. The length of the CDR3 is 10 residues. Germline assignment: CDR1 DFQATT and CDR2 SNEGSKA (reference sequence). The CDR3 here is CSAQLETQYF. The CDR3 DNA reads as TGCAGTGCGCAACTAGAGACCCAGTACTTC.

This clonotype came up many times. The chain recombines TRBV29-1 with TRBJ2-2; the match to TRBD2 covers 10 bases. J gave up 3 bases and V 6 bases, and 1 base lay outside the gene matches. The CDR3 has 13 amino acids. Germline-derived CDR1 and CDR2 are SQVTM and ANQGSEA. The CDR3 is CSVGLADTGELFF. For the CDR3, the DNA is TGCAGCGTAGGACTAGCGGACACCGGGGAGCTGTTTTTT.

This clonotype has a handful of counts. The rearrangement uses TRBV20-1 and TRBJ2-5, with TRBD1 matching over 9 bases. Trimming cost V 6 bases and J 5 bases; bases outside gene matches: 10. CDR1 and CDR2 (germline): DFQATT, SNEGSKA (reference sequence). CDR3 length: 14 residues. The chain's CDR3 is CSARGGTGFETQYF. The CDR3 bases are TGCAGTGCCCGAGGTGGGACAGGGTTTGAGACCCAGTACTTC.

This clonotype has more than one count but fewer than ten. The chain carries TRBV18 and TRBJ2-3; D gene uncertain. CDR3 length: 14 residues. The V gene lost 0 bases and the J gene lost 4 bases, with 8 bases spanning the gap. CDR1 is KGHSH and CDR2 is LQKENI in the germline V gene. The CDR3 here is CASSPPSTADTQYF. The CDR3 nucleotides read TGTGCCAGCTCACCACCGTCCACAGCAGATACGCAGTATTTT.

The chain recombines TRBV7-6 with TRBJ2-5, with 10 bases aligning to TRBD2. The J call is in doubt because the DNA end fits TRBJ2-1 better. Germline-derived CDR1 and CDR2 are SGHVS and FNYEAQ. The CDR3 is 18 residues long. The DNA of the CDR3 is TGTGCCAGCAGCTCACTCGGGGGTCGGGGGACTAGCGCTATTGAGCAGTTCTTC. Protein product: CASSSLGGRGTSAIEQFF.

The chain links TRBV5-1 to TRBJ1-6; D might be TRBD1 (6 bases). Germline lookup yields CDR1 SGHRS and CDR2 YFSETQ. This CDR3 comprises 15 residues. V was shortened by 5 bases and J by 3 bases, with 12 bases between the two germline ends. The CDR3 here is CASSQGQNYNSPLHF. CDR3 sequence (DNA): TGCGCCAGCAGTCAAGGACAGAACTATAATTCACCCCTCCACTTT.

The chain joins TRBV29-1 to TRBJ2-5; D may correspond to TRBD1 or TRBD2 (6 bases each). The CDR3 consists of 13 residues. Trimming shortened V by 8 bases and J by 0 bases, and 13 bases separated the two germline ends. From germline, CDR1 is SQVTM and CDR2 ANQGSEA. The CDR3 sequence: CSSRGAYQETQYF. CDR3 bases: TGCAGCTCAAGGGGGGCGTACCAAGAGACCCAGTACTTC.

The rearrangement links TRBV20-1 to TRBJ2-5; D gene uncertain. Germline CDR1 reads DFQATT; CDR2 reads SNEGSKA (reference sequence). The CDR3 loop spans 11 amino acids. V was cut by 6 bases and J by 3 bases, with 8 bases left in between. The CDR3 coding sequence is TGCAGTGCCCCTAGGGAAGAGACCCAGTACTTC. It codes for CSAPREETQYF.